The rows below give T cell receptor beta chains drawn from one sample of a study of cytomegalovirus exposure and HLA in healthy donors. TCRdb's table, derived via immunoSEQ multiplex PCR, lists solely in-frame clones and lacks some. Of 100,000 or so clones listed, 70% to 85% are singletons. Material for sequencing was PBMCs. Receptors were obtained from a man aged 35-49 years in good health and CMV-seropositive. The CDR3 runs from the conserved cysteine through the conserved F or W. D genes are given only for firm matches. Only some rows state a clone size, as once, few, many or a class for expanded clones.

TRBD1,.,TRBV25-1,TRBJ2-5,CASSEGQGLTETQYF,TGTGCCAGCAGTGAAGGACAGGGTTTGACTGAGACCCAGTACTTC
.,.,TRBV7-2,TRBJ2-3,CASSLVPPLAGDTQYF,TGTGCCAGCAGCTTAGTCCCGCCCCTTGCAGGAGATACGCAGTATTTT
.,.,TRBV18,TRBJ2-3,CASSFGDSTDTQYF,TGTGCCAGCTCATTCGGGGATAGCACAGATACGCAGTATTTT
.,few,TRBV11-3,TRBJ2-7,CASKAPPARDTNYEQYF,TGTGCCAGCAAAGCCCCCCCCGCCCGGGACACTAATTACGAGCAGTACTTC
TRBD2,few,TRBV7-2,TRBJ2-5,CASKLTSANAGETQYF,TGTGCCAGTAAACTTACTAGCGCTAACGCCGGGGAGACCCAGTACTTC
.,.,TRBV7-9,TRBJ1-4,CASSPREPTNEKLFF,TGTGCCAGCAGCCCGAGGGAGCCAACTAATGAAAAACTGTTTTTT
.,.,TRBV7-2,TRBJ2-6,CASSPYGVSGANVLTF,TGTGCCAGCAGCCCCTACGGGGTCTCTGGGGCCAACGTCCTGACTTTC
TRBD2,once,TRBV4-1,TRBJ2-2,CASRLAGNTGELFF,TGCGCCAGCCGACTAGCGGGTAACACCGGGGAGCTGTTTTTT
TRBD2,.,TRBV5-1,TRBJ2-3,CASSSGTSGGVGDTQYF,TGCGCCAGCAGCTCGGGGACTAGCGGGGGGGTTGGGGATACGCAGTATTTT
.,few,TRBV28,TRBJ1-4,CATGDSGEKLFF,TGTGCCACCGGAGACTCGGGTGAAAAACTGTTTTTT
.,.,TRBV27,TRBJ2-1,CASSPHPGGYEQFF,TGTGCCAGCAGTCCCCACCCCGGAGGGTATGAGCAGTTCTTC
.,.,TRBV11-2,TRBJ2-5,CASSLGSRRETQYF,TGTGCCAGCAGCTTAGGGTCCCGGCGGGAGACCCAGTACTTC
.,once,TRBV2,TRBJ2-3,CASRPTGVTLDTQYF,TGTGCCAGCCGTCCGACAGGCGTTACTTTGGATACGCAGTATTTT
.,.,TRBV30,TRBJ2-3,CAWGRMGASDTQYF,TGTGCCTGGGGGAGAATGGGGGCATCAGATACGCAGTATTTT
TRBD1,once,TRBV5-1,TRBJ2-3,CASSGRQGALADTQYF,TGCGCCAGCAGCGGAAGACAGGGGGCGCTGGCAGATACGCAGTATTTT
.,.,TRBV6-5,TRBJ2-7,CASSYDNRGEQYF,TGTGCCAGCAGTTACGACAACCGAGGGGAGCAGTACTTC
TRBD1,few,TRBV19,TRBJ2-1,CASRDRGNYNEQFF,TGTGCCAGTAGGGACAGGGGGAACTACAATGAGCAGTTCTTC
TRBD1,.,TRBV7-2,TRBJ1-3,CASSFRQGTGNTIYF,TGTGCCAGCAGCTTCCGACAGGGGACTGGAAACACCATATATTTT
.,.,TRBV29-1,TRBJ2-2,CSGKQLTGELFF,TGCAGCGGTAAACAGTTGACCGGGGAGCTGTTTTTT
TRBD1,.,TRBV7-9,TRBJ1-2,CASSNRDRGLEGGYTF,TGTGCCAGCAGCAACCGGGACAGGGGCCTAGAGGGGGGCTACACCTTC
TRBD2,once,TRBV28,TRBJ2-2,CASSETSGGARTGELFF,TGTGCCAGCAGTGAGACTAGCGGGGGGGCGAGGACCGGGGAGCTGTTTTTT
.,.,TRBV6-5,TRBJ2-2,CASSYTRAGNTGELFF,TGTGCCAGCAGTTACACGAGGGCGGGAAACACCGGGGAGCTGTTTTTT
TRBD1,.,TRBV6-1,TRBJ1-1,CASSDRGHSEAFF,TGTGCCAGCAGCGACAGGGGTCATTCTGAAGCTTTCTTT
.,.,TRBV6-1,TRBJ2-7,CASSGGLSYEQYF,TGTGCCAGCAGTGGCGGCCTCTCCTACGAGCAGTACTTC
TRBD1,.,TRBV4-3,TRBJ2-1,CASSQDGTGDNEQFF,TGCGCCAGCAGCCAAGATGGAACAGGGGACAATGAGCAGTTCTTC